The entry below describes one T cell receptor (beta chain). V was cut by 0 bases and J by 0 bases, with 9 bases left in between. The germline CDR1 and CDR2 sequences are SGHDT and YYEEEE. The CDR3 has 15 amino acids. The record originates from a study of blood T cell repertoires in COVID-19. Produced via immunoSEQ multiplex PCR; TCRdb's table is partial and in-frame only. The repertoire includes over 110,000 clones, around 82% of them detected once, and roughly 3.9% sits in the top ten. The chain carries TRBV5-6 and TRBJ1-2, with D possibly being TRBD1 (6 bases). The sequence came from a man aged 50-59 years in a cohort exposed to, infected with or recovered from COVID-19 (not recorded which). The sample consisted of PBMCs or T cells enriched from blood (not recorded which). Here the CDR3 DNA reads TGTGCCAGCAGCTTGGGGACAGCAACTAACTATGGCTACACCTTC. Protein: CASSLGTATNYGYTF.